This T cell receptor (beta chain) originates from a study of cytomegalovirus exposure and HLA in healthy donors. CDR3 length: 11 amino acids. The V end was cut by 9 bases, the J end by 5 bases, with 8 bases between. CDR1 is SNHLY and CDR2 is FYNNEI in the germline V gene. Amplification used 60 Vbeta primers and 13 Jbeta primers. The protocol was immunoSEQ multiplex PCR, while the TCRdb copy is restricted to in-frame clones and leaves out a portion. The sample holds about 200,000 clones, approximately 80% seen once. Study-level findings and limits: According to the study, 180 or so TCR beta chains were cytomegalovirus-associated. A later analysis reportedly identified an Asian-associated ancestry cluster as carrying fewer N-insertions than the 666-donor mean. Some V segments could not be told apart, so they were left out, TRBV6-2 and TRBV6-3 among them.

As for this clone: Its antigen is unidentified.

The V call is TRBV2, the J call TRBJ1-5, with no clear D. Source material: PBMCs. The sequence was obtained from a boy younger than 10 in good health and CMV-seronegative. CDR3 sequence (DNA): TGTGCCAGTCTTAACTATCAGCCCCAGCATTTT. Amino acid sequence: CASLNYQPQHF.